The 17 T cell receptor beta chains given below trace back to one sample, sequenced in a study of Ad26.COV2.S vaccination and SARS-CoV-2 variants. The treatment was: roughly 20 received Ad26.COV2.S at low or high dose, single or two shots; roughly 5 received placebo; per-sample allocation not given. Specimen acquisition occurred on day 63 following the initial vaccine or placebo injection. The repertoire was sequenced with immunoSEQ multiplex PCR; TCRdb's copy has only in-frame clones and lacks some. The table has more than 300,000 clones, approximately 90% seen once; the top ten hold 6.4%. Here the sequenced sample was peripheral blood, taken in a trial of Ad26.COV2.S vaccine versus placebo. Receptor source: a person between 18 and 65 years old who received the Ad26.COV2.S COVID-19 vaccine or a placebo.

The genes are TRBV19 and TRBJ1-2, with TRBD1 as a possible D gene (5 bases). Trimming removed 3 bases at V and 4 bases at J, with 9 bases between. This CDR3 comprises 13 residues. Germline CDR1 LNHDA, CDR2 SQIVND (reference sequence). The CDR3 loop reads CASSMAGIYGYTF. In nucleotides, the CDR3 is TGTGCCAGTAGTATGGCAGGGATCTATGGCTACACCTTC.

CDR3 DNA sequence: TGTGCCAGCTCACCGGGACGACTAGCGGGAGAGACAGATACGCAGTATTTT. It is translated as CASSPGRLAGETDTQYF. The J gene is TRBJ2-3, the V gene TRBV18, with 12 bases identical to TRBD2. CDR3 length: 17 residues. In germline, CDR1 is KGHSH, CDR2 LQKENI. J was trimmed by 3 bases and V by 3 bases; bases with no gene match: 7.

This chain connects TRBV11-1 to TRBJ1-1; no definite D call. The CDR3 is 12 amino acids. The ends were cut back, 4 bases at V and 11 bases at J, with 14 bases in the middle. Germline lookup yields CDR1 SGHAT and CDR2 FQDESV (reference sequence). CDR3 region: CASSSSVGNAFF. CDR3 DNA: TGTGCCAGCAGCTCCTCAGTTGGTAATGCTTTCTTT.

Remarks on this clone: Other DNA sequences in this specimen translate into the identical CDR3. The chain couples TRBV11-2 to TRBJ2-7; 8 nucleotides align to TRBD1. Germline CDR1 and CDR2: SGHAT and FQNNGV. V lost 5 bases and J lost 2; bases outside the gene matches: 5. The CDR3 runs 14 residues. The CDR3 spells CASSRDRGPYEQYF. CDR3 bases: TGTGCCAGCAGCCGTGACAGGGGTCCCTACGAGCAGTACTTC.

The V gene is TRBV4-2, the J gene TRBJ2-3; D unresolved. V lost 0 bases to trimming and J lost 6 bases, with 13 bases between them. The germline CDR1 and CDR2 sequences are LGHNA and YNFKEQ. CDR3 size: 15 residues. In DNA, the CDR3 is TGTGCCAGCAGCCAAGAACACCGGAACTGGGATACGCAGTATTTT. Translated: CASSQEHRNWDTQYF.

The chain joins TRBV5-1 to TRBJ2-7; D may correspond to TRBD1 or TRBD2 (5 bases each). Germline-derived CDR1 and CDR2 are SGHRS and YFSETQ. The ends were cut back, 4 bases at V and 3 bases at J, with 14 bases in the middle. The CDR3 runs to 14 residues. The CDR3 reads CASSLRDPHYEQYF. In nucleotides, the CDR3 is TGCGCCAGCAGCCTCCGGGACCCCCACTACGAGCAGTACTTC.

This chain links TRBV4-2 with TRBJ2-2; 9 nucleotides line up with TRBD2. There are 17 residues in the CDR3. The junction had 3 bases not matched to a gene; V was cut back by 0 bases and J by 1 base. Germline CDR1 LGHNA, CDR2 YNFKEQ. The CDR3 loop reads CASSQDSGGQNTGELFF. DNA of the CDR3: TGTGCCAGCAGCCAAGATAGCGGGGGCCAGAACACCGGGGAGCTGTTTTTT.

The chain has TRBV6-5 and TRBJ2-7; the D is unclear. V was cut by 6 bases and J by 2 bases, with 14 bases left in between. The germline CDR1 and CDR2 sequences are MNHEY and SVGAGI. The length of the CDR3 is 14 residues. Written as DNA, the CDR3 is TGTGCCAGCAGGGATCGGTCACGTACCTACGAGCAGTACTTC. Translation gives CASRDRSRTYEQYF.

The chain is built from TRBV4-3 and TRBJ1-2; D is ambiguous. Looked up from germline, CDR1 is LGHNA and CDR2 is YSLEER. Trimming removed 1 base at V and 6 bases at J, with 15 bases between. This CDR3 region has 15 residues. CDR3 in amino acids: CASSQAPGTGDGYTF. In DNA form, the CDR3 reads TGCGCCAGCAGCCAAGCCCCTGGCACTGGGGATGGCTACACCTTC.

V usage is TRBV10-3 and J usage is TRBJ2-3, with 15 bases matching TRBD2. This CDR3 is 19 amino acids long. The trim removed 7 bases at V and 2 bases at J, leaving 13 bases unmatched. Germline V gives CDR1 ENHRY, CDR2 SYGVKD. The CDR3 nucleotides are TGTGCCATCACCTCCCTTCCCGGGACTAGCGGGAGGACCACAGATACGCAGTATTTT. It is translated as CAITSLPGTSGRTTDTQYF.

The chain combines TRBV6-5 with TRBJ1-2, with D tentatively TRBD1 (6 bases). There are 13 residues in the CDR3. The ends were cut back, 2 bases at V and 6 bases at J, with 10 bases in the middle. CDR1 is MNHEY and CDR2 is SVGAGI in the germline V gene. The CDR3 DNA follows: TGTGCCAGCAGTTACAGGGGGGTCGATGGCTACACCTTC. Translating gives CASSYRGVDGYTF.

The chain couples TRBV4-2 to TRBJ1-1; D is ambiguous. Germline CDR1 and CDR2: LGHNA and YNFKEQ. The CDR3 sequence is 14 residues long. Trimming took off 0 bases at V and 4 bases at J, with 9 bases between the two ends. The CDR3 nucleotides are TGTGCCAGCAGCCAAGAGACCTGGGGCACTGAAGCTTTCTTT. This sequence encodes CASSQETWGTEAFF.

The J gene is TRBJ1-2, the V gene TRBV9, with no clear D. CDR3 length: 12 amino acids. Germline V CDR1 and CDR2: SGDLS, YYNGEE. Between the trimmed V and J ends, which lost 4 bases and 7 bases, there was a span of 11 bases. CDR3 sequence: CASSPAGPGYTF. The CDR3, as DNA: TGTGCCAGCAGCCCCGCCGGGCCTGGCTACACCTTC.

The DNA of the CDR3 is TGTGCCAGCAGTAGACAGGGCCGCTCCTACAATGAGCAGTTCTTC. Encoded protein: CASSRQGRSYNEQFF. The J gene is TRBJ2-1, the V gene TRBV6-5; the match to TRBD1 covers 7 bases. The V gene's germline CDR1 is MNHEY and CDR2 SVGAGI. The CDR3 runs 15 residues. V gave up 5 bases and J gave up 0 bases; unmatched junction bases: 4.

The genes are TRBV7-9 and TRBJ1-2; possible D gene TRBD1, 5 bases. The CDR3 is made up of 16 amino acids. Trimming took off 5 bases at V and 4 bases at J, with 20 bases between the two ends. Germline values: CDR1 SEHNR, CDR2 FQNEAQ (reference sequence). Here the CDR3 reads CASSGGGRSQPYGYTF. The CDR3 nucleotides read TGTGCCAGCAGCGGGGGAGGACGGTCACAACCCTATGGCTACACCTTC.

The chain joins TRBV7-2 to TRBJ1-1; D is ambiguous. The germline V gene encodes CDR1 SGHTA and CDR2 FQGNSA. V gave up 1 base and J gave up 1 base, with 7 bases separating them. The CDR3 is 14 residues long. The chain's CDR3 is CASSLVHSNTEAFF. As DNA, the CDR3 is TGTGCCAGCAGCTTAGTTCACTCGAACACTGAAGCTTTCTTT.

The CDR3 coding sequence is TGTGCCAGCAGCAGCGAACAGGGTGAAAATGAAAAACTGTTTTTT. Its translation is CASSSEQGENEKLFF. The chain carries TRBV7-2 and TRBJ1-4, with TRBD1 as a possible D gene (6 bases). Germline V gives CDR1 SGHTA, CDR2 FQGNSA. CDR3 size: 15 residues. Trimming took off 5 bases at V and 5 bases at J, with 15 bases between the two ends.